A single sample gave rise to the 4 T cell receptor beta chains below, sequenced in a study of T cell responses to AZD1222 COVID-19 vaccine. The data were produced by immunoSEQ multiplex PCR, yet TCRdb's version contains in-frame clones alone and is incomplete. The table records approximately 130,000 clones, approximately 85% of them present only once. The sequencing used peripheral blood, collected on day 0 of AZD1222 vaccination. These receptors were taken from an adult in good health.

The chain joins TRBV19 to TRBJ1-4; the D is unclear. The germline gives CDR1 LNHDA, CDR2 SQIVND (reference sequence). Trimming took off 3 bases at V and 5 bases at J, with 13 bases between the two ends. The CDR3 has 15 residues. CDR3 nucleotide sequence: TGTGCCAGTAGTATTCCCCTTGGCTCCAATGAAAAACTGTTTTTT. Translating gives CASSIPLGSNEKLFF.

J is TRBJ2-5 and V is TRBV10-3; TRBD1 agrees at 8 bases. J lost 2 bases, V lost 5 bases, and 10 bases had no gene match. This CDR3 spans 16 amino acids. Germline V gene sequence: CDR1 ENHRY, CDR2 SYGVKD. The DNA of the CDR3 is TGTGCCATCAGTCGGACAGGGAAGAGTTTTCAAGAGACCCAGTACTTC. Its translation: CAISRTGKSFQETQYF.

This chain's CDR3 is CASSKNTGELFF. The CDR3 DNA reads TGTGCCAGCAGTAAGAACACCGGGGAGCTGTTTTTT. The chain couples TRBV6-5 to TRBJ2-2, with D hard to call. Trimming cost V 5 bases and J 1 base, with 2 bases left between them. The germline gives CDR1 MNHEY, CDR2 SVGAGI. The CDR3 has 12 residues.

The chain combines TRBV3-1 (or the pseudogene TRBV3-2) with TRBJ2-5; 10 bases align to TRBD2. The CDR3 contains 17 residues. Trimming cost V 0 bases and J 5 bases; bases outside gene matches: 9. The germline V gene has CDR1 LGHDT and CDR2 YNNKEL (reference sequence). The CDR3 bases are TGTGCCAGCAGCCAAGAGAGCGGGAGGGCCACGGGGGAGACCCAGTACTTC. Amino acids: CASSQESGRATGETQYF.